This record looks at one TCR beta chain sequence and its context. The sample originates from a study of OX40 agonist ivuxolimab in advanced cancers. The junction had 3 bases not matched to a gene; V was cut back by 7 bases and J by 0 bases. The CDR3 spans 16 residues. Germline-derived CDR1 and CDR2 are ENHRY and SYGVKD. The table came from immunoSEQ multiplex PCR; TCRdb's copy has only in-frame clones and leaves some out. Here the sample spans about 83,000 clones, around 84% being singletons. The TCR was taken from an adult with an advanced solid tumor such as melanoma, head and neck, liver or kidney cancer. The material was CD4+ or CD8+ T cells sorted from blood, obtained in a trial of the OX40 agonist ivuxolimab. The chain employs TRBV10-3 and TRBJ2-1; 13 positions match TRBD2. CDR3 amino acids: CAITGTSGVSYNEQFF. The CDR3 bases are TGTGCCATCACTGGGACTAGCGGGGTCTCCTACAATGAGCAGTTCTTC.